The entry below describes one T cell receptor (beta chain). The source of the sample is a study of neoadjuvant anti-PD-1 for oral cavity cancer. At the level of the study: Around day 43, patients without progression received a fourth nivolumab dose before surgery.

Sequencing was performed with immunoSEQ multiplex PCR; in TCRdb, only in-frame clones are kept and a portion is missing. The sample records under 15,000 clones, roughly 60% being singletons. Trimming shortened V by 6 bases and J by 3 bases, and 19 bases separated the two germline ends. Germline V CDR1 and CDR2: SGHRS, YFSETQ. This CDR3 has 16 amino acids. The V gene is TRBV5-1, the J gene TRBJ2-1; D possibly matches TRBD1 or TRBD2 (5 bases each). The receptor was isolated from a person aged 40 to 85 with oral cavity squamous cell carcinoma. Sample: PBMCs, taken before nivolumab (anti-PD-1) treatment. The CDR3 DNA reads TGCGCCAGCACCCTGATGGGGACGATGGGCTACAATGAGCAGTTCTTC. It is translated as CASTLMGTMGYNEQFF.